This T cell receptor (beta chain) was obtained from a study of T cells in tuberculosis. Per the germline V gene, CDR1 is LNHDA and CDR2 is SQIVND (reference sequence). The CDR3 totals 14 residues. V was clipped by 6 bases and J by 8 bases, with 19 bases between them. Clones were sequenced by immunoSEQ multiplex PCR, and TCRdb holds only the in-frame ones, with some missing. The table includes tens of thousands of clones, roughly 95% detected once. The study's findings and limits: GEM motif frequencies gave about 70% accuracy; the GMM repertoire gave roughly 85%.

About this clone itself: What it binds is not known.

The clonotype was recovered from a donor aged 5 to 30 with latent tuberculosis or without tuberculosis infection. The material sequenced was PBMCs. This rearrangement joins TRBV19 to TRBJ1-2, with a weak D call TRBD1 (5 bases). CDR3 sequence (DNA): TGTGCCAGTAGCTTTGGAAGCCCTGGGGCCGGCTACACCTTC. As protein: CASSFGSPGAGYTF. Variable domain in full (rest from reference TRBV19 and TRBJ1-2): DGGITQSPKYLFRKEGQNVTLSCEQNLNHDAMYWYRQDPGQGLRLIYYSQIVNDFQKGDIAEGYSVSREKKESFPLTVTSAQKNPTAFYLCASSFGSPGAGYTFGSGTRLTVV.